This TCR beta chain is drawn from a study of T cells in Graves' hyperthyroidism and ophthalmopathy. Study-wide results and limits: Peripheral blood also featured most of the thyroid clonotypes expanded above 0.001.

Over 18 months, lack of ophthalmopathy progression marked Graves' hyperthyroidism as stable. Germline V gene sequence: CDR1 MDHEN, CDR2 SYDVKM. This CDR3 region has 16 residues. V was pared by 3 bases and J by 8 bases, with 11 bases of the junction left unmatched. RNA transcripts provided the source from which TCR beta CDR3 regions were amplified. In the first-round RT-PCR of the TCR CDR3, the HTBI primer set was used. In TCRdb, the multiplex PCR reads were re-called with MiXCR into one record per CDR3 protein. Of 450,000 to 650,000 distinct CDR3 sequences listed, around 21% are singletons. This clonotype was observed many times. Antigen specificity is unknown.

The TCR sequence derives from a man between 18 and 35 years old with Graves' hyperthyroidism. Sequenced: blood. The V call is TRBV28, the J call TRBJ2-2; 8 bases fit TRBD2. CDR3 region: CASSLAAAGGSGELFF. Written as DNA, the CDR3 is TGTGCCAGCAGTTTGGCCGCGGCGGGGGGATCAGGGGAGCTGTTTTTT.